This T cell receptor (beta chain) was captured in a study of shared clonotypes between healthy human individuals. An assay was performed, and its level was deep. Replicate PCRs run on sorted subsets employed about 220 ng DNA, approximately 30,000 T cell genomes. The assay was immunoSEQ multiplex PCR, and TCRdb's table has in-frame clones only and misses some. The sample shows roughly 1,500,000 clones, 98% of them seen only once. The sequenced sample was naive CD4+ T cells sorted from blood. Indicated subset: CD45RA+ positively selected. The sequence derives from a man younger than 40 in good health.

CDR3 protein: CASSLTGENEKLFF. The CDR3 DNA sequence: TGTGCCAGCAGTTTAACAGGGGAAAATGAAAAACTGTTTTTT. The V gene is TRBV6-5, the J gene TRBJ1-4; 7 nucleotides align to TRBD1. Germline loops: CDR1 MNHEY, CDR2 SVGAGI. Losses at the gene ends were 4 bases for V and 5 bases for J; bases not matched to a gene: 4. The CDR3 has 14 residues.